This T cell receptor beta chain was found in a study of PD-1 blockade in classical Hodgkin lymphoma. V gave up 6 bases and J gave up 3 bases, with 9 bases separating them. Germline-derived CDR1 and CDR2 are MNHEY and SVGAGI. CDR3 length: 13 amino acids. Relative to its sample, this clone is medium-sized. Its antigen is unidentified. Points from the study as a whole: Healthy donors reportedly exceeded newly diagnosed patients in baseline TCR diversity.

Sample time point: cycle 4 day 1 (C4D1), after less than 7 weeks of nivolumab. All the patients suffered relapse after autologous stem cell transplantation, and brentuximab vedotin exposure differed. Data came from immunoSEQ multiplex PCR; TCRdb stores just in-frame clones and leaves some out. The sample consists of some 19,000 clones, about 80% of them appearing once. Material: peripheral blood mononuclear cells (PBMCs), obtained before the fourth cycle of nivolumab. V gene TRBV6-5 combines with J gene TRBJ1-5; no clear D gene. The receptor comes from a human donor with classical Hodgkin lymphoma. The CDR3 sequence is CASRGSLNQPQHF. The CDR3 coding sequence is TGTGCCAGCAGGGGGTCTCTCAATCAGCCCCAGCATTTT.